Listed here are 8 T cell receptor beta chains from one sample, sequenced in a study of blood T cells in healthy people across ages (dated by TCRdb to 2015 to 2017). Receptor libraries were prepared by 5' RACE. Instrument used: Illumina HiSeq 2500. A second about 6 to 11 cycle PCR used a sample-barcoded 5' primer and a J-beta primer mix. TCRdb cleaned the public reads at Q25 with fastp, built clones with MiXCR and kept in-frame beta chains. Under each unique CDR3 protein, matching rows form one entry showing the most common genes and DNA. Across this sample there are just over 1 million distinct CDR3 sequences, with over 35% seen only once. The ten largest clones add up to about 20% of the sample. The sample consisted of blood. Receptors were obtained from a woman between 55 and 75 years old in good health.

This clonotype has just a few counts. The chain is built from TRBV5-1 and TRBJ2-7; D is possibly TRBD1 (5 bases). Deletions cut 0 bases from V and 7 bases from J, with 14 bases between. There are 14 residues in the CDR3. Germline CDR1 SGHRS, CDR2 YFSETQ. CDR3: CASSLVDTSGEQYF. The CDR3 coding sequence is TGCGCCAGCAGCTTGGTGGACACCTCCGGGGAGCAGTACTTC.

About this clonotype itself: A much bigger clone sits one base away, suggesting this may be a read error. The gene calls are TRBV29-1 and TRBJ1-4; D is undetermined. V shed 5 bases and J shed 1 base, with 14 bases lying between them. Per the germline V gene, CDR1 is SQVTM and CDR2 is ANQGSEA. This CDR3 spans 15 amino acids. This CDR3 reads CSVTGGRQTNEKLFF. In DNA, the CDR3 is TGCAGCGTTACCGGCGGGAGGCAAACTAATGAAAAACTGTTTTTT.

The V gene is TRBV2, the J gene TRBJ2-2, with a tentative D call TRBD2 (5 bases). There are 14 residues in the CDR3. Trimming removed 3 bases at V and 7 bases at J, with 12 bases between. Germline V gene data show CDR1 as SNHLY and CDR2 as FYNNEI. CDR3 sequence reads: CASSDRTGIGELFF. CDR3 DNA sequence: TGTGCCAGCAGTGACCGGACTGGAATCGGGGAGCTGTTTTTT. Full variable domain (outside the CDR3, taken from reference TRBV2 and TRBJ2-2): EPEVTQTPSHQVTQMGQEVILRCVPISNHLYFYWYRQILGQKVEFLVSFYNNEISEKSEIFDDQFSVERPDGSNFTLKIRSTKLEDSAMYFCASSDRTGIGELFFGEGSRLTVL.

This clonotype came up a few times. The chain joins TRBV29-1 to TRBJ2-1, with 15 bases fitting TRBD2. This CDR3 region has 15 residues. The germline V gene encodes CDR1 SQVTM and CDR2 ANQGSEA. With V trimmed by 4 bases and J by 4 bases, 2 bases remained unmatched. CDR3 loop: CSVGGLAGGYNEQFF. DNA of the CDR3: TGCAGCGTTGGGGGACTAGCGGGAGGTTACAATGAGCAGTTCTTC.

V is TRBV15 and J is TRBJ2-6; D might be TRBD2 (6 bases). V was pared by 5 bases and J by 2 bases, with 16 bases between. Germline values: CDR1 LNHNV, CDR2 YYDKDF (reference sequence). The CDR3 contains 17 residues. The CDR3 spells CATSPWDFLAGANVLTF. For the CDR3, the DNA is TGTGCCACCAGCCCGTGGGACTTCTTGGCTGGGGCCAACGTCCTGACTTTC.

This clonotype was found a few times. The chain uses TRBV27 and TRBJ2-1; D is possibly TRBD1 (6 bases). This CDR3 region has 15 residues. Germline-derived CDR1 and CDR2 are MNHEY and SMNVEV (reference sequence). Trimming took off 3 bases at V and 9 bases at J, with 18 bases between the two ends. CDR3 in DNA: TGTGCCAGCAGTTTCGTAGGTCGCCGCAGGGGTGAGCAGTTCTTC. It codes for CASSFVGRRRGEQFF.

This rearrangement joins TRBV7-6 to TRBJ2-4; 10 bases fit TRBD2. The assigned J gene may be wrong: the sequence end matches TRBJ2-7 better. The germline V gene has CDR1 SGHVS and CDR2 FNYEAQ. The CDR3 has 16 residues. The CDR3 is CASSLAQPSGSSEQYF. In DNA form, the CDR3 reads TGTGCCAGCAGCTTAGCGCAGCCTAGCGGGAGCTCCGAGCAGTACTTC.

This clonotype came up a few times. The chain combines TRBV20-1 with TRBJ2-7; tentatively, D is TRBD2 (6 bases). The CDR3 covers 15 residues. Germline CDR1 and CDR2: DFQATT and SNEGSKA (reference sequence). V was cut by 1 base and J by 0 bases, with 13 bases left in between. Here the CDR3 DNA reads TGCAGTGCTAGAGCAGGAGGGAGGAACTCCTACGAGCAGTACTTC. Translation gives CSARAGGRNSYEQYF.